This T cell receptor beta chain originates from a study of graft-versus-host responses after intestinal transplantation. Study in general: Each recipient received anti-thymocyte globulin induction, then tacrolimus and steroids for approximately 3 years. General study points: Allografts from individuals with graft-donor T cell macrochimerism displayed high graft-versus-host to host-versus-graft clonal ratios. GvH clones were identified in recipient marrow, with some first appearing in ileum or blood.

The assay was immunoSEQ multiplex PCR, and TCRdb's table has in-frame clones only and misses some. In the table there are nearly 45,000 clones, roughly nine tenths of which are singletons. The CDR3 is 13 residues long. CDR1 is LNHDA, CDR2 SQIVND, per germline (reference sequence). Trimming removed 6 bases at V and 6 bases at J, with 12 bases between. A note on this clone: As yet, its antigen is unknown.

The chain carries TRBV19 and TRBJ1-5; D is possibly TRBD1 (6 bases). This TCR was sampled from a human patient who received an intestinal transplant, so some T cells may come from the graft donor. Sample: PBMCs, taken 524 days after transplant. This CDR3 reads CASSMDRSQPQHF. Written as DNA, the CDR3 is TGTGCCAGTAGCATGGACAGAAGTCAGCCCCAGCATTTT.